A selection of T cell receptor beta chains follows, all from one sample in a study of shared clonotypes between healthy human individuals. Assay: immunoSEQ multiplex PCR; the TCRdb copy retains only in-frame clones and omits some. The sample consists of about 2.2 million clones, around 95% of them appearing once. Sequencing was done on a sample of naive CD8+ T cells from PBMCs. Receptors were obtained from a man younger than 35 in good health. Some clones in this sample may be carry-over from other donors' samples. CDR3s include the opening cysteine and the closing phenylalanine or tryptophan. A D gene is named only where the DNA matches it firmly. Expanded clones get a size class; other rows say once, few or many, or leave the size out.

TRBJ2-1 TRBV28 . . CASRGGDREFF TGTGCCAGCAGGGGAGGAGACAGGGAGTTCTTC
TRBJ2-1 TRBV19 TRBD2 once CASSMTSGGTYNEQFF TGTGCCAGTAGTATGACTAGCGGGGGAACCTACAATGAGCAGTTCTTC
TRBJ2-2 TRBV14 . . CASSPREGLNTGELFF TGTGCCAGCAGCCCTCGCGAGGGATTGAACACCGGGGAGCTGTTTTTT
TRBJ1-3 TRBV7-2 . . CASSLVFGGSGNTIYF TGTGCCAGCAGCTTAGTTTTCGGGGGCTCTGGAAACACCATATATTTT
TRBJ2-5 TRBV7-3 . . CASSPGQPETQYF TGTGCCAGCAGCCCCGGACAGCCGGAAACCCAGTACTTC
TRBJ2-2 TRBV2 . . CASKGGNTGELFF TGTGCCAGCAAGGGGGGGAACACCGGGGAGCTGTTTTTT
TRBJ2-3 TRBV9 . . CASSVGVRHQDTQYF TGTGCCAGCAGCGTAGGGGTCCGTCATCAAGATACGCAGTATTTT
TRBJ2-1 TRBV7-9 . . CASSPFGVEQFF TGTGCCAGCAGCCCCTTTGGGGTTGAGCAGTTCTTC
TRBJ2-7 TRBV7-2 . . CASSPVLQGSSYEQYF TGTGCCAGCAGTCCAGTCCTCCAGGGAAGCTCCTACGAGCAGTACTTC
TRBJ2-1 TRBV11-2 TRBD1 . CASSSRQGSTNEQFF TGTGCCAGCAGCTCTAGACAGGGGTCTACCAATGAGCAGTTCTTC
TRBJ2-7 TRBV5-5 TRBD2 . CASSLDASGSYEQYF TGTGCCAGCAGCTTGGATGCTAGCGGGAGCTACGAGCAGTACTTC
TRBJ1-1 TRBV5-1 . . CASSPQRGLAHPEAFF TGCGCCAGCAGCCCCCAAAGGGGACTGGCCCATCCTGAAGCTTTCTTT
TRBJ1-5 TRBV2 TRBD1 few CASSGDRESNQPQHF TGTGCCAGCAGTGGGGACAGGGAGAGCAATCAGCCCCAGCATTTT
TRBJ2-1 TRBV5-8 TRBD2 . CASSLGGTSGDEQFF TGTGCCAGCAGCTTGGGTGGGACTAGCGGGGATGAGCAGTTCTTC
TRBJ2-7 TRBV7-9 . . CASRPDGGPYEQYF TGTGCCAGCAGGCCGGATGGCGGCCCCTACGAGCAGTACTTC
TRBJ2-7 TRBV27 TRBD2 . CASSLAGRARPPYEQYF TGTGCCAGCAGTTTAGCGGGGAGGGCAAGGCCCCCCTACGAGCAGTACTTC
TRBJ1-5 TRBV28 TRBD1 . CASSLTGGGPQHF TGTGCCAGCAGTTTAACAGGGGGTGGGCCCCAGCATTTT
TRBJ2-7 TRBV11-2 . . CASSFTGPRQYF TGTGCCAGCAGCTTTACGGGGCCCAGGCAGTACTTC
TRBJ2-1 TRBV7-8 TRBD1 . CASSFRDRDYRGNEQFF TGTGCCAGCAGCTTCCGCGACAGGGATTATCGTGGCAATGAGCAGTTCTTC
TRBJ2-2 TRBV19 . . CASTSGDTGELFF TGTGCCTCTACGTCAGGGGACACCGGGGAGCTGTTTTTT
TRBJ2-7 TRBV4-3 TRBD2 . CASSQEGSGLPEQYF TGCGCCAGCAGCCAAGAGGGTAGCGGGTTACCCGAGCAGTACTTC
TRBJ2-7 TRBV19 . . CASSTMTDSYEQYF TGTGCCAGTAGTACTATGACGGACTCCTACGAGCAGTACTTC